The 20 T cell receptor beta chains below all came from one sample that was sequenced in a study of cytomegalovirus exposure and HLA in healthy donors. 13 Jbeta primers and 60 Vbeta primers were used for the PCR. Using immunoSEQ multiplex PCR, the repertoire was profiled, and TCRdb retains in-frame clones only, with some absent. The sample yields roughly 140,000 clones, around 10% seen once. Sequencing was done on a sample of PBMCs. Receptors originate from a male donor in good health and CMV-seronegative.

This clone was counted a few times. This chain joins TRBV28 and TRBJ2-7; 7 bases match TRBD1. CDR3 length: 15 residues. CDR1 MDHEN and CDR2 SYDVKM come from the germline V gene. Trimming removed 4 bases from V and 2 bases from J; junction bases left unmatched: 8. In nucleotides, the CDR3 is TGTGCCAGCAGTTATCGGTACAGGGGTGCCTACGAGCAGTACTTC. As protein: CASSYRYRGAYEQYF.

The genes are TRBV11-2 and TRBJ1-2; no definite D call. CDR1 and CDR2 from the germline V gene are SGHAT and FQNNGV. There are 16 residues in the CDR3. The V gene lost 4 bases and the J gene lost 0 bases, with 15 bases spanning the gap. The CDR3 protein is CASSSLQSQANYGYTF. The CDR3 bases are TGTGCCAGCAGCTCTTTACAGAGCCAGGCTAACTATGGCTACACCTTC.

J is TRBJ1-5 and V is TRBV28, with unresolved D. The CDR3 has 12 amino acids. Germline V lookup: CDR1 MDHEN, CDR2 SYDVKM. V dropped 5 bases and J dropped 7 bases, with 9 bases sitting between them. The CDR3 bases are TGTGCCAGCAGTCCCCTGAGCCAGCCCCAGCATTTT. This translates into CASSPLSQPQHF.

This clone was counted between two and nine times. The chain uses TRBV28 and TRBJ1-2; 8 nucleotides agree with TRBD1. Trimming at V came to 7 bases and at J to 7 bases, leaving 11 bases not matched to a gene. The length of the CDR3 is 14 residues. Germline V gene sequence: CDR1 MDHEN, CDR2 SYDVKM. The CDR3 DNA is TGTGCCAGCACCCTTGGGACAGGAGGCAGTGGCTACACCTTC. This translates into CASTLGTGGSGYTF.

This clone has just a few counts. The chain is built from TRBV4-1 and TRBJ1-1; 11 bases line up with TRBD1. After removal of 4 bases from V and 1 base from J, the junction contained 5 bases not matched to a gene. The CDR3 has 16 residues. The germline CDR1 and CDR2 sequences are MGHRA and YSYEKL. CDR3 amino acids: CASSLRTGGTNTEAFF. Written as DNA, the CDR3 is TGCGCCAGCAGCCTTCGGACAGGGGGCACGAACACTGAAGCTTTCTTT.

V is TRBV1 and J is TRBJ1-5; TRBD1 is taken as the D call from the table, unchecked against the DNA. TRBV1 is flagged as a pseudogene. This CDR3 contains 13 residues. CDR3 nucleotide sequence: TGCACCAGAAGCCTCCAAGACAATCAGCACCAGCATTTT. As protein: CTRSLQDNQHQHF.

The V and J genes are TRBV5-6 and TRBJ2-7, with 9 bases aligning to TRBD1. The trim removed 3 bases at V and 2 bases at J, leaving 9 bases unmatched. This CDR3 contains 16 residues. Germline CDR1 reads SGHDT; CDR2 reads YYEEEE. In nucleotides, the CDR3 is TGTGCCAGCAGCTCCCCGGGACAGGGCCGACCCTACGAGCAGTACTTC. Protein sequence: CASSSPGQGRPYEQYF.

This chain uses TRBV19 with TRBJ2-1, with 12 nucleotides matching TRBD2. CDR3 size: 15 residues. The V gene's germline CDR1 is LNHDA and CDR2 SQIVND (reference sequence). The ends lost 5 bases at V and 7 bases at J; junction bases unmatched: 6. This CDR3 reads CASSVSLAGGNEQFF. CDR3 in DNA: TGTGCCAGTAGTGTATCCCTAGCGGGAGGGAATGAGCAGTTCTTC.

The chain carries TRBV7-9 and TRBJ2-3, with 12 bases that match TRBD2. Germline V gene lookup returns CDR1 SEHNR and CDR2 FQNEAQ (reference sequence). The V segment lost 3 bases and the J segment 0 bases; nucleotides outside the gene matches: 10. This CDR3 has 19 residues. Here the CDR3 reads CASSFQTSGGPSSTDTQYF. The CDR3 nucleotides are TGTGCCAGCAGCTTCCAGACTAGCGGGGGACCATCTAGCACAGATACGCAGTATTTT. Complete variable domain (other parts from reference TRBV7-9 and TRBJ2-3): DTGVSQNPRHKITKRGQNVTFRCDPISEHNRLYWYRQTLGQGPEFLTYFQNEAQLEKSRLLSDRFSAERPKGSFSTLEIQRTEQGDSAMYLCASSFQTSGGPSSTDTQYFGPGTRLTVL.

V and J are TRBV29-1 and TRBJ1-2, with unresolved D. Trimming removed 6 bases from V and 1 base from J, with 12 bases in between. The CDR3 runs to 13 residues. In germline, CDR1 is SQVTM, CDR2 ANQGSEA. The CDR3: CSVQHGSNYGYTF. CDR3 coding DNA: TGCAGCGTCCAACATGGGAGTAACTATGGCTACACCTTC.

The chain uses TRBV6-5 and TRBJ1-2; a weak D match, TRBD1 (5 bases). This CDR3 region has 16 residues. Germline values: CDR1 MNHEY, CDR2 SVGAGI. Trimming removed 2 bases from V and 2 bases from J, with 15 bases in between. The DNA for the CDR3 is TGTGCCAGCAGTTACAGGGGCCTTACCTCAAACTATGGCTACACCTTC. Its protein is CASSYRGLTSNYGYTF.

The V and J genes are TRBV6-1 and TRBJ1-6; 10 nucleotides agree with TRBD1. Trimming took 3 bases from V and 6 from J; bases not matched to a gene: 8. CDR1 and CDR2 from the germline V gene are MNHNS and SASEGT. The length of the CDR3 is 17 residues. The chain's CDR3 is CASSERRQGAVNSPLHF. Written as DNA, the CDR3 is TGTGCCAGCAGTGAGAGGAGACAGGGGGCGGTTAATTCACCCCTCCACTTT.

The chain is built from TRBV7-3 and TRBJ1-6, with D maybe TRBD1 (6 bases). Deletions cut 5 bases from V and 1 base from J, with 12 bases between. The CDR3 consists of 16 residues. The germline V gene encodes CDR1 SGHTA and CDR2 FQGTGA. Written as DNA, the CDR3 is TGTGCCAGCAGCATACAGGGAGCGTCCTATAATTCACCCCTCCACTTT. Its translation: CASSIQGASYNSPLHF.

The rearrangement joins TRBV29-1 to TRBJ2-2; TRBD2 matches 14 bases. The CDR3 covers 19 residues. Germline CDR1 reads SQVTM; CDR2 reads ANQGSEA. The trim removed 4 bases at V and 1 base at J, leaving 11 bases unmatched. The CDR3: CSVVSTGTSGSGNTGELFF. The DNA of the CDR3 is TGCAGCGTTGTGTCCACCGGGACTAGCGGGAGCGGGAACACCGGGGAGCTGTTTTTT.

Notes on this clone: Additional DNA sequences in this sample encode the identical CDR3. The V call is TRBV9, the J call TRBJ2-2; tentatively, D is TRBD1 (6 bases). V lost 6 bases and J 8 bases, leaving 20 bases between the germline ends. The CDR3 is made up of 15 amino acids. The germline gives CDR1 SGDLS, CDR2 YYNGEE. The CDR3 here is CASNRQESQLGELFF. The CDR3 nucleotides read TGTGCCAGCAACAGACAGGAGTCACAACTGGGGGAGCTGTTTTTT. The variable domain in full, completed from reference TRBV9 and TRBJ2-2, reads DSGVTQTPKHLITATGQRVTLRCSPRSGDLSVYWYQQSLDQGLQFLIQYYNGEERAKGNILERFSAQQFPDLHSELNLSSLELGDSALYFCASNRQESQLGELFFGEGSRLTVL.

The CDR3 DNA follows: TGTGCCAGCTCCCCTTTGACGAGGGAGACCCAGTACTTC. This sequence encodes CASSPLTRETQYF. This chain uses TRBV18 with TRBJ2-5; no definite D call. Deletions cut 6 bases from V and 5 bases from J, with 13 bases between. This CDR3 has 13 amino acids. Germline V gene sequence: CDR1 KGHSH, CDR2 LQKENI.

The J gene is TRBJ2-2, the V gene TRBV25-1; weak D call: TRBD1 (5 bases). Germline V gene sequence: CDR1 MGHDK, CDR2 SYGVNS. Trimming took off 3 bases at V and 8 bases at J, with 13 bases between the two ends. This CDR3 has 14 residues. The CDR3 sequence: CASSDSGQGGELFF. CDR3 nucleotides: TGTGCCAGCAGTGACTCAGGGCAAGGGGGGGAGCTGTTTTTT. Full variable domain (remainder filled in from reference TRBV25-1 and TRBJ2-2): EADIYQTPRYLVIGTGKKITLECSQTMGHDKMYWYQQDPGMELHLIHYSYGVNSTEKGDLSSESTVSRIRTEHFPLTLESARPSHTSQYLCASSDSGQGGELFFGEGSRLTVL.

This clone appeared a few times. The chain employs TRBV7-2 and TRBJ1-1; 8 bases agree with TRBD1. Germline CDR1 and CDR2: SGHTA and FQGNSA. V dropped 4 bases and J dropped 0; count of bases not matched to a gene: 7. CDR3 length: 16 residues. The CDR3 region has the DNA TGTGCCAGCAGCTCGCAACTGGGACAGGTGAACACTGAAGCTTTCTTT. Encoded protein: CASSSQLGQVNTEAFF.

V is TRBV30 and J is TRBJ2-5; TRBD1 aligns across 9 bases. The tail of the sequence fits TRBJ2-7 better, so the J call may be wrong. CDR1 is GTSNPN, CDR2 SVGIG, per germline (reference sequence). The CDR3 is 15 amino acids. The CDR3 spells CAWSLRDRAGIEQYF. The DNA of the CDR3 is TGTGCCTGGAGTTTAAGGGACAGGGCCGGTATCGAGCAGTACTTC.

This clone was seen more than once but under ten times. The CDR3 bases are TGTGCCAGCCGCCTCTGGACAGGAAAAAACATTCAGTACTTC. Its protein product is CASRLWTGKNIQYF. The gene calls are TRBV5-6 and TRBJ2-4; 7 nucleotides align to TRBD1. Per the germline V gene, CDR1 is SGHDT and CDR2 is YYEEEE. The CDR3 length is 14 residues. J lost 4 bases, V lost 7 bases, and 8 bases had no gene match.